This T cell receptor beta chain was captured by sequencing in a study of blood T cell repertoires in COVID-19. Germline loops: CDR1 MGHRA, CDR2 YSYEKL. The V segment lost 0 bases and the J segment 3 bases; nucleotides outside the gene matches: 3. This CDR3 region has 16 residues. TCRdb keeps only in-frame clones here, not all; method: immunoSEQ multiplex PCR. The data hold 200,000 to 250,000 clones, with 75% to 85% observed a single time. Sequenced: peripheral blood. The TCR was taken from a woman in her 50s with acute or convalescent COVID-19. This sequence joins TRBV4-1 and TRBJ1-4, with 8 bases aligning to TRBD1. CDR3 DNA: TGCGCCAGCAGCCAAGAAGGGGGACAGGCTAATGAAAAACTGTTTTTT. The encoded protein is CASSQEGGQANEKLFF.